This T cell receptor beta chain comes out of a study of cytomegalovirus exposure and HLA in healthy donors. The PCR ran on 60 Vbeta and 13 Jbeta primers. Data came from immunoSEQ multiplex PCR; TCRdb stores just in-frame clones and leaves some out. The table shows about 190,000 clones, with around 75% occurring only once. Comment on this clone: Antigen specificity is unknown.

The study, taken as a whole, reports: Most TCR sequences proved rare, with some public TCRs found in many donors. Analysis performed later showed TCR beta chains linked to HLA being more clonally expanded than equally common others.

The junction had 9 bases not matched to a gene; V was cut back by 2 bases and J by 8 bases. Germline V gene lookup returns CDR1 SGHAT and CDR2 FQNNGV. This CDR3 spans 16 amino acids. The TCR comes from a woman under 40 in good health and CMV-seropositive. The sample was PBMCs. The gene calls are TRBV11-2 and TRBJ2-1, with 10 bases lining up with TRBD2. The CDR3 protein is CASSLSSGGASHEQFF. The CDR3 coding sequence is TGTGCCAGCAGCTTATCTAGCGGGGGCGCGTCGCATGAGCAGTTCTTC.